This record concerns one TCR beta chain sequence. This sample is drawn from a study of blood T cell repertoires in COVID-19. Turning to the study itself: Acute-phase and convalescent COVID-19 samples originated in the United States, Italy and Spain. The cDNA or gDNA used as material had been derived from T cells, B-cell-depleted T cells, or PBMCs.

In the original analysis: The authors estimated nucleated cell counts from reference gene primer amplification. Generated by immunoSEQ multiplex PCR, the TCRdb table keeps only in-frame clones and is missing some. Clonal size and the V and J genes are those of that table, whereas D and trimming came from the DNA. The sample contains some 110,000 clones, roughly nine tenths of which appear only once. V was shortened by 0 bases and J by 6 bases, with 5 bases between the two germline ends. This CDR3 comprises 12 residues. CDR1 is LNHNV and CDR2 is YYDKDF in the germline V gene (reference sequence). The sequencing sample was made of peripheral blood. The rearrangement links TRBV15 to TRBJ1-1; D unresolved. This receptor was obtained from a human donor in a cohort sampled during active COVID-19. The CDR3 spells CATSRDIAEAFF. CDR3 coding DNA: TGTGCCACCAGCAGAGATATCGCTGAAGCTTTCTTT.